This passage covers 29 T cell receptor beta chains from one sample sequenced in a study of glioma-infiltrating T cells after dendritic cell vaccination. The method was immunoSEQ multiplex PCR; TCRdb's version includes in-frame clones alone and lacks a portion of them. The sample shows fewer than 2,500 clones, around three quarters of them seen only once. Regarding time point: after dendritic cell vaccination, including at tumor progression/relapse. Monocyte-derived dendritic cells, cultured six to seven days with IL-4 and GM-CSF, were pulsed with autologous tumor lysate. Sequenced material: tumor tissue, taken after dendritic cell vaccination. Every receptor here comes from a human donor with glioblastoma.

This clone has more than one count but fewer than ten. This chain uses TRBV30 with TRBJ2-4, with a weak D call TRBD1 (6 bases). This CDR3 contains 12 residues. Trimming pared 0 bases from V and 7 bases from J, leaving 7 bases between. Germline V gives CDR1 GTSNPN, CDR2 SVGIG (reference sequence). CDR3 sequence reads: CAWSVTGNIQYF. The CDR3 bases are TGTGCCTGGAGTGTCACAGGGAACATTCAGTACTTC.

The V and J genes are TRBV7-8 and TRBJ2-3; D unresolved. The CDR3 has 14 residues. In germline, CDR1 is SGHVS, CDR2 FQNEAQ. Trimming removed 1 base from V and 6 bases from J, with 11 bases in between. The CDR3 reads CASSLELPGDTQYF. CDR3 bases: TGTGCCAGCAGCTTAGAACTCCCGGGTGATACGCAGTATTTT.

This clone showed up just once. This chain uses TRBV19 with TRBJ1-1; possible D gene TRBD1, 5 bases. Deletions cut 5 bases from V and 1 base from J, with 11 bases between. Per the germline V gene, CDR1 is LNHDA and CDR2 is SQIVND (reference sequence). This CDR3 has 14 residues. The DNA for the CDR3 is TGTGCCAGTAGTGCGGGACTTTGGAACACTGAAGCTTTCTTT. Its translation is CASSAGLWNTEAFF.

The chain recombines TRBV11-2 with TRBJ2-7; a weak D match, TRBD2 (6 bases). Germline V gene lookup returns CDR1 SGHAT and CDR2 FQNNGV. The CDR3 consists of 13 residues. V was pared by 6 bases and J by 5 bases, with 14 bases between. CDR3 sequence (DNA): TGTGCCAGCAGGCCCAACGGGAGAAACGAGCAGTACTTC. This translates into CASRPNGRNEQYF.

The chain carries TRBV7-2 and TRBJ2-7; 7 bases are a match to TRBD1. V was pared by 5 bases and J by 2 bases, with 3 bases of the junction left unmatched. The CDR3 sequence is 13 residues long. The germline V gene has CDR1 SGHTA and CDR2 FQGNSA. CDR3 region: CASSATGPYEQYF. CDR3 nucleotides: TGTGCCAGCAGCGCGACAGGGCCCTACGAGCAGTACTTC.

The chain is built from TRBV5-5 and TRBJ2-3; D possibly corresponds to TRBD2 (6 bases). The length of the CDR3 is 14 residues. Germline V gene lookup returns CDR1 SGHKS and CDR2 YYEKEE (reference sequence). V lost 4 bases and J 1 base, leaving 10 bases between the germline ends. The CDR3 loop reads CASSREFGTDTQYF. For the CDR3, the DNA is TGTGCCAGCAGCCGGGAGTTTGGCACAGATACGCAGTATTTT.

The chain employs TRBV7-2 and TRBJ2-5; tentatively, D is TRBD2 (6 bases). Trimming took 2 bases from V and 3 from J, leaving 10 bases between them. Germline values: CDR1 SGHTA, CDR2 FQGNSA. The CDR3 is 14 residues long. In DNA, the CDR3 is TGTGCCAGCAGCTTACCGGGGGAAAAAGAGACCCAGTACTTC. It encodes CASSLPGEKETQYF.

The CDR3 spells CASSGDSSSYNEQFF. The CDR3, as DNA: TGCGCCAGCAGCGGAGACAGTAGCTCCTACAATGAGCAGTTCTTC. J is TRBJ2-1 and V is TRBV5-1; a possible D gene is TRBD1 (5 bases). Germline lookup yields CDR1 SGHRS and CDR2 YFSETQ. The CDR3 runs to 15 residues. V was cut by 4 bases and J by 0 bases, with 11 bases left in between.

This chain joins TRBV7-8 and TRBJ1-1, with a tentative D call TRBD1 (5 bases). From germline, CDR1 is SGHVS and CDR2 FQNEAQ. This CDR3 has 17 residues. V lost 1 base and J 0 bases, leaving 15 bases between the germline ends. CDR3 sequence (DNA): TGTGCCAGCAGCTTAGTTTACGGGGGGGAGATGAACACTGAAGCTTTCTTT. Translation gives CASSLVYGGEMNTEAFF.

The genes are TRBV2 and TRBJ1-4; D is unclear. The V gene's germline CDR1 is SNHLY and CDR2 FYNNEI. This CDR3 has 13 residues. The V end lost 6 bases, the J end lost 0 bases, and 5 bases lay between the germline ends. The CDR3, as DNA: TGTGCCAGCAGGTTCGCAACTAATGAAAAACTGTTTTTT. Translated, it gives CASRFATNEKLFF.

This clone was detected once. The genes are TRBV25-1 and TRBJ1-3; 7 positions agree with TRBD1. The CDR3 runs 15 residues. Trimming took 1 base from V and 4 from J; bases not matched to a gene: 4. Germline-derived CDR1 and CDR2 are MGHDK and SYGVNS. The CDR3 loop is CASSEFDRAGNTIYF. CDR3 DNA sequence: TGTGCCAGCAGTGAATTCGACAGGGCCGGAAACACCATATATTTT.

This clone was observed a handful of times. The chain is built from TRBV10-3 and TRBJ2-7; a possible D gene is TRBD2 (6 bases). The CDR3 is 13 residues long. CDR1 is ENHRY, CDR2 SYGVKD, per germline. V was pared by 8 bases and J by 5 bases, with 16 bases between. The chain's CDR3 is CAIVEAGRNEQYF. In DNA, the CDR3 is TGTGCCATCGTTGAGGCGGGACGGAACGAGCAGTACTTC.

This chain links TRBV4-3 with TRBJ2-7, with 10 nucleotides matching TRBD1. The CDR3 is 16 residues long. Germline assignment: CDR1 LGHNA and CDR2 YSLEER. V was clipped by 3 bases and J by 3 bases; unmatched bases: 8. The DNA of the CDR3 is TGCGCCAGCAGCCATCAGCTCGGGACAGGGGACTACGAGCAGTACTTC. Protein: CASSHQLGTGDYEQYF.

The chain employs TRBV27 and TRBJ2-2; the D gene is possibly TRBD2 (5 bases). This CDR3 is 17 amino acids long. Per germline, CDR1 MNHEY and CDR2 SMNVEV (reference sequence). With 4 bases removed from V and 4 bases from J, the gap between germline ends came to 19 bases. For the CDR3, the DNA is TGTGCCAGCAGTTACATTAGCGCCGGGTCGGCCACCGGGGAGCTGTTTTTT. Translated: CASSYISAGSATGELFF.

This sequence joins TRBV7-9 and TRBJ2-3; 12 bases are a match to TRBD2. CDR3 size: 19 residues. Germline V gene sequence: CDR1 SEHNR, CDR2 FQNEAQ (reference sequence). J gave up 0 bases and V 5 bases, and 12 bases lay outside the gene matches. The CDR3 DNA is TGTGCCAGCAGCCAGGGACTAGCGGGTCTCTGGGTTAGCACAGATACGCAGTATTTT. Translation gives CASSQGLAGLWVSTDTQYF.

This clone is termed large. V usage is TRBV6-6 and J usage is TRBJ2-7; D possibly corresponds to TRBD1 (5 bases). This CDR3 contains 14 residues. Germline V lookup: CDR1 MNHNY, CDR2 SVGAGI (reference sequence). The V end was cut by 4 bases, the J end by 3 bases, with 13 bases between. The CDR3 DNA is TGTGCCAGCAGTTCTCTCGACAGAATCTACGAGCAGTACTTC. It codes for CASSSLDRIYEQYF.

The J gene is TRBJ1-1, the V gene TRBV19, with D possibly being TRBD1 (6 bases). From germline, CDR1 is LNHDA and CDR2 SQIVND (reference sequence). Trimming stripped 6 bases from V and 5 bases from J, with 10 bases between. The CDR3 has 12 amino acids. CDR3 sequence: CASSPQGTEAFF. The CDR3 nucleotides are TGTGCCAGTAGCCCCCAGGGGACTGAAGCTTTCTTT.

The rearrangement links TRBV28 to TRBJ1-1; D is perhaps TRBD1 (5 bases). The CDR3 spans 14 residues. The germline V gene encodes CDR1 MDHEN and CDR2 SYDVKM. V lost 4 bases and J 6 bases, leaving 15 bases between the germline ends. This chain's CDR3 is CASSSGLDGAEAFF. The DNA of the CDR3 is TGTGCCAGCAGTTCGGGACTCGACGGGGCTGAAGCTTTCTTT.

V is TRBV10-3 and J is TRBJ2-1, with D perhaps matching TRBD1 (5 bases). Germline values: CDR1 ENHRY, CDR2 SYGVKD. This CDR3 has 16 amino acids. The V gene lost 0 bases and the J gene lost 2 bases, with 11 bases spanning the gap. The CDR3 DNA reads as TGTGCCATCAGTGAGTCGGTAGTAGGGGCCTACAATGAGCAGTTCTTC. Its protein product is CAISESVVGAYNEQFF.

The chain carries TRBV14 and TRBJ2-7, with 9 nucleotides matching TRBD2. From germline, CDR1 is SGHDN and CDR2 FVKESK. V shed 2 bases, J shed 1 base, and the junction held 15 bases outside the gene matches. The CDR3 extends over 19 amino acids. For the CDR3, the DNA is TGTGCCAGCAGCCAACGCAGGCCCACTAGCGGGTTTGGGTCCTACGAGCAGTACTTC. Protein sequence: CASSQRRPTSGFGSYEQYF.

This chain uses TRBV7-2 with TRBJ1-2, with D uncertain. The CDR3 spans 15 residues. From germline, CDR1 is SGHTA and CDR2 FQGNSA. The V and J ends lost 5 bases and 0 bases respectively, with 13 bases between them. For the CDR3, the DNA is TGTGCCAGCAGCGCGCGCAACAGTCCTAACTATGGCTACACCTTC. It translates to CASSARNSPNYGYTF.

The V gene is TRBV6-1, the J gene TRBJ2-5, with D possibly TRBD2 on 5 matching bases. CDR3 length: 14 amino acids. V was cut by 8 bases and J by 1 base, with 14 bases left in between. Germline V gene sequence: CDR1 MNHNS, CDR2 SASEGT. The CDR3 is CASRRGPVQETQYF. The CDR3 DNA follows: TGTGCCAGCCGCCGAGGGCCAGTCCAAGAGACCCAGTACTTC.

The genes are TRBV6-5 and TRBJ2-7; TRBD1 aligns across 7 bases. CDR1 and CDR2 (germline): MNHEY, SVGAGI. With V trimmed by 2 bases and J by 3 bases, 4 bases remained unmatched. The CDR3 is 14 residues long. The CDR3 coding sequence is TGTGCCAGCAGTTACCCGGGACAGCACTACGAGCAGTACTTC. This translates into CASSYPGQHYEQYF.

As concerns this clone: One end of the junction varies from germline; a read error may be responsible. The identical CDR3 is also encoded by other nucleotide sequences in the sample. The CDR3 DNA follows: TGCGCCAGCAGCACGGGGGACAGGGACGGTGAGCCCCAACATTTT. Protein sequence: CASSTGDRDGEPQHF. The rearrangement links TRBV5-1 to TRBJ1-5; 9 bases are shared with TRBD1. Germline CDR1 reads SGHRS; CDR2 reads YFSETQ. The CDR3 contains 15 residues.

V and J are TRBV30 and TRBJ1-1; 9 positions match TRBD1. Trimming cost V 3 bases and J 1 base; bases outside gene matches: 3. CDR1 GTSNPN and CDR2 SVGIG come from the germline V gene (reference sequence). CDR3 length: 14 residues. The CDR3 DNA follows: TGTGCCTGGAGCACGGGACAGGGGAACACTGAAGCTTTCTTT. Its protein is CAWSTGQGNTEAFF.

Written as DNA, the CDR3 is TGTGCCAGCAGCCGAACGACTAGCCTGGAGACCCAGTACTTC. It encodes CASSRTTSLETQYF. The chain combines TRBV7-6 with TRBJ2-5; the match to TRBD2 covers 7 bases. V shed 5 bases and J 5 bases; nucleotides not matched to a gene: 8. Per germline, CDR1 SGHVS and CDR2 FNYEAQ. This CDR3 has 14 residues. The whole variable domain, filled in from reference TRBV7-6 and TRBJ2-5, reads GAGVSQSPRYKVTKRGQDVALRCDPISGHVSLYWYRQALGQGPEFLTYFNYEAQQDKSGLPNDRFSAERPEGSISTLTIQRTEQRDSAMYRCASSRTTSLETQYFGPGTRLLVL.

V usage is TRBV18 and J usage is TRBJ2-6; 7 bases agree with TRBD1. Germline V gene data show CDR1 as KGHSH and CDR2 as LQKENI. The CDR3 totals 16 residues. The V and J ends lost 3 bases and 3 bases, in that order; junction bases with no gene match: 5. As DNA, the CDR3 is TGTGCCAGCTCACCGACAGGGCTGGGTGGGGCCAACGTCCTGACTTTC. It is translated as CASSPTGLGGANVLTF.

The chain combines TRBV4-1 with TRBJ2-7, with 9 bases matching TRBD1. Germline CDR1 MGHRA, CDR2 YSYEKL. With 3 bases clipped from V and 0 bases from J, the junction kept 6 bases outside the gene matches. This CDR3 is 16 amino acids long. The CDR3 loop reads CASSQSGTGSSYEQYF. The DNA for the CDR3 is TGCGCCAGCAGCCAGTCCGGGACAGGGAGCTCCTACGAGCAGTACTTC.

The rearrangement links TRBV30 to TRBJ2-1; weak D call: TRBD1 (6 bases). CDR1 and CDR2 from the germline V gene are GTSNPN and SVGIG (reference sequence). Trimming cost V 7 bases and J 3 bases, with 13 bases left between them. The CDR3 runs to 13 residues. The CDR3 is CASKGVRYNEQFF. The CDR3 DNA reads TGTGCCTCAAAGGGGGTCCGCTACAATGAGCAGTTCTTC.